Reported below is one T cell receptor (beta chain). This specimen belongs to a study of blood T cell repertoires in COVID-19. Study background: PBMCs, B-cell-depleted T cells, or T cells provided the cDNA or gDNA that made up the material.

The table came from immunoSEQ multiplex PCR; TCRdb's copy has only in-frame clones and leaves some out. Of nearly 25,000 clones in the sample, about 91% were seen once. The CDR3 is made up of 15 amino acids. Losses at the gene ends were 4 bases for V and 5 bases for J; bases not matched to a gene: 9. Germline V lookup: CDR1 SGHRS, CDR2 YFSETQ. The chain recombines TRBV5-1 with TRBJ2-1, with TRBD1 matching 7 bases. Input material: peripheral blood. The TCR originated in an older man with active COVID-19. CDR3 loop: CASSAQGGVNNEQFF. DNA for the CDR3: TGCGCCAGCAGCGCGCAAGGGGGCGTCAACAATGAGCAGTTCTTC.